This T cell receptor beta chain was recovered during a study of post-analysis software for immune sequencing data. This clonotype was picked up one time. Unique molecular identifiers had been added to the TCR beta cDNA libraries. In TCRdb, the PCR reads were re-called with MiXCR into one record per CDR3 protein. The sample has roughly 160,000 distinct CDR3 sequences, 35% to 40% seen once. The V and J ends lost 6 bases and 7 bases, in that order; junction bases with no gene match: 11. CDR1 MNHEY and CDR2 SVGAGI come from the germline V gene. CDR3 length equals 14 residues. The sequenced sample was blood, obtained after autologous hematopoietic stem cell transplantation. The TCR sequence derives from a girl aged 10-17 years with multiple sclerosis. The chain is built from TRBV6-5 and TRBJ1-2; TRBD1 aligns across 7 bases. The CDR3 DNA reads TGTGCCAGCAGCTCGACAGGGTTTGGCCTTGGCTACACCTTC. Encoded protein: CASSSTGFGLGYTF.